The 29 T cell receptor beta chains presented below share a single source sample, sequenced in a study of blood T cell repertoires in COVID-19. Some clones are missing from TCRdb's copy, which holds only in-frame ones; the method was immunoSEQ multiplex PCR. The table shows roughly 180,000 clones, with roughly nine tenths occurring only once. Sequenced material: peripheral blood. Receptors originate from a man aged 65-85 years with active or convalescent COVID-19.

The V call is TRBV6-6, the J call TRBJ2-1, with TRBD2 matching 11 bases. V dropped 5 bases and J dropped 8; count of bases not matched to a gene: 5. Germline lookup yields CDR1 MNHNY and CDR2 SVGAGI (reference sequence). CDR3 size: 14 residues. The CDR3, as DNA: TGTGCCAGCAGTACTAGCGGGGGTACAGATGAGCAGTTCTTC. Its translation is CASSTSGGTDEQFF.

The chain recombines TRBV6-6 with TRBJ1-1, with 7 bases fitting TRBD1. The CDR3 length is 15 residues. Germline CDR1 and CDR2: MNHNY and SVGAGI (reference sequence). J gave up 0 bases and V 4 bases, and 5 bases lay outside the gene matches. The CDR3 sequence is CASSFYGQVNTEAFF. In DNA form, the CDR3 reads TGTGCCAGCAGTTTTTATGGACAGGTGAACACTGAAGCTTTCTTT.

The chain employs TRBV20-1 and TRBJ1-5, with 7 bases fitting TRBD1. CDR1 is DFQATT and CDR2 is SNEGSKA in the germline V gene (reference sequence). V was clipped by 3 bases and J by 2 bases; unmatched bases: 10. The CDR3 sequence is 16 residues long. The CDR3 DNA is TGCAGTGCTAGTAACAGGGGACTCGCGGGCAATCAGCCCCAGCATTTT. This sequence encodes CSASNRGLAGNQPQHF.

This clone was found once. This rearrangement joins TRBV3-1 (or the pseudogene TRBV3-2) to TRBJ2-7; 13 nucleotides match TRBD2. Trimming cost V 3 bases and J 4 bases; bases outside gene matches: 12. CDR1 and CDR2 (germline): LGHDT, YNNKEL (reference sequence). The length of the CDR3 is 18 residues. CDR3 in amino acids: CASSQLLAGGPVRYEQYF. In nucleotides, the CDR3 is TGTGCCAGCAGCCAGTTACTAGCGGGAGGGCCAGTCCGGTACGAGCAGTACTTC.

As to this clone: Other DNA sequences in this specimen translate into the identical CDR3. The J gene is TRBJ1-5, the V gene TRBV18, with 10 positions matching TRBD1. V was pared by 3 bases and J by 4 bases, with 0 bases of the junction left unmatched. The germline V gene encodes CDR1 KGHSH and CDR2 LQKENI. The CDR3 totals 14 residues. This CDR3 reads CASSPGQGNQPQHF. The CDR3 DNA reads TGTGCCAGCTCACCGGGACAGGGGAATCAGCCCCAGCATTTT.

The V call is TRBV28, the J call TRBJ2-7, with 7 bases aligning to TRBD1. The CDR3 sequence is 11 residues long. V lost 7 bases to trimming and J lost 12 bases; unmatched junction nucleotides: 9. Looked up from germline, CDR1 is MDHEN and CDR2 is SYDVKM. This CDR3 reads CASTNHRGAYF. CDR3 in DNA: TGTGCCAGCACCAACCACAGGGGTGCGTACTTC.

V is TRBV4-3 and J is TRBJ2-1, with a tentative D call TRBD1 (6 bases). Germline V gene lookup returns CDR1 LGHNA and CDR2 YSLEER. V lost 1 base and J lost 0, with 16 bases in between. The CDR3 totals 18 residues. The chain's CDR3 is CASSQAVLGQSSYNEQFF. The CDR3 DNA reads TGCGCCAGCAGCCAAGCAGTGCTTGGACAGTCCTCCTACAATGAGCAGTTCTTC.

The CDR3 DNA sequence: TGCGCCAGCAGCCCGAGACTTAGCGGGAGGGCCGCTTACGAGCAGTACTTC. Residues: CASSPRLSGRAAYEQYF. The chain is built from TRBV5-1 and TRBJ2-7; 11 bases align to TRBD2. The germline CDR1 and CDR2 sequences are SGHRS and YFSETQ. V shed 4 bases, J shed 4 bases, and the junction held 13 bases outside the gene matches. The CDR3 is 17 amino acids.

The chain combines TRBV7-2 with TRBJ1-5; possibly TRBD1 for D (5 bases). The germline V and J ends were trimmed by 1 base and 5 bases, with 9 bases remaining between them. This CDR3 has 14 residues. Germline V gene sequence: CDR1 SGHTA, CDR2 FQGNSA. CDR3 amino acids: CASSLVQGYQPQHF. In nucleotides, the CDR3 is TGTGCCAGCAGCTTAGTGCAGGGCTATCAGCCCCAGCATTTT.

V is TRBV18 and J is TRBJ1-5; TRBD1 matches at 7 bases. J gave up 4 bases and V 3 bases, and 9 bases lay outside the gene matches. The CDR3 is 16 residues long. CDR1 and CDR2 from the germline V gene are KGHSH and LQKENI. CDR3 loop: CASSPAAGGTNQPQHF. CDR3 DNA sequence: TGTGCCAGCTCACCGGCGGCAGGGGGTACGAATCAGCCCCAGCATTTT.

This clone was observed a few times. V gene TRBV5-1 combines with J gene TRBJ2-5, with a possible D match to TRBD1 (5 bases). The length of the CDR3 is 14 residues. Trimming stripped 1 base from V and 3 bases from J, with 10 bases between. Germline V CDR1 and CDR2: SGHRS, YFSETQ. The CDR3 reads CASSLRQPKETQYF. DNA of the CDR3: TGCGCCAGCAGCTTGCGACAGCCAAAAGAGACCCAGTACTTC. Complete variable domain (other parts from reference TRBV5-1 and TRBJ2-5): KAGVTQTPRYLIKTRGQQVTLSCSPISGHRSVSWYQQTPGQGLQFLFEYFSETQRNKGNFPGRFSGRQFSNSRSEMNVSTLELGDSALYLCASSLRQPKETQYFGPGTRLLVL.

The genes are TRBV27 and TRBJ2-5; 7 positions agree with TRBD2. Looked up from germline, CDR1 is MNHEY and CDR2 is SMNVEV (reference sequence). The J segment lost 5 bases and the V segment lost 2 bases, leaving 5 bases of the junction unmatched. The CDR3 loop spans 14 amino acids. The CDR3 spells CASSLTGGSETQYF. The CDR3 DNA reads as TGTGCCAGCAGTTTAACGGGAGGTTCGGAGACCCAGTACTTC.

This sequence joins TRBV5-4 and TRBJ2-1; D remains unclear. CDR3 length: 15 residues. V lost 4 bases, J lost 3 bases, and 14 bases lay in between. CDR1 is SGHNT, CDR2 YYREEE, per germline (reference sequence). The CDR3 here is CASSRGGSVYNEQFF. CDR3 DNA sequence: TGTGCCAGCAGCCGAGGTGGGTCTGTCTACAATGAGCAGTTCTTC.

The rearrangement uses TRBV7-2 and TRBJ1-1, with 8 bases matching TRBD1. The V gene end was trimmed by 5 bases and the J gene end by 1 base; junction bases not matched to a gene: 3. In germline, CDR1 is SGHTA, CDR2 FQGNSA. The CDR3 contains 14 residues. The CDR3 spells CASSHGTGNTEAFF. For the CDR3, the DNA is TGTGCCAGCAGCCATGGGACAGGGAACACTGAAGCTTTCTTT.

CDR3 region: CASRARAANYGYTF. The CDR3 DNA is TGCGCCAGCAGAGCGCGGGCGGCTAACTATGGCTACACCTTC. The gene calls are TRBV5-1 and TRBJ1-2, with D unresolved. The V gene's germline CDR1 is SGHRS and CDR2 YFSETQ. The CDR3 has 14 amino acids. The V end was cut by 5 bases, the J end by 0 bases, with 11 bases between.

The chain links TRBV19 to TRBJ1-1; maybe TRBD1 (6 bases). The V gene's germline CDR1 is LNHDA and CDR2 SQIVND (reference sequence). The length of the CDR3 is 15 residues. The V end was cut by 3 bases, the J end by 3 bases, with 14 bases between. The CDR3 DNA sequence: TGTGCCAGTAGTATTGTTCTAGGGGGAGACACTGAAGCTTTCTTT. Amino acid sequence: CASSIVLGGDTEAFF.

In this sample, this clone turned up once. CDR3 in amino acids: CASSLADRPGLAGHNEQFF. Here the CDR3 DNA reads TGCGCCAGCAGCTTGGCGGACCGACCGGGACTAGCGGGTCACAATGAGCAGTTCTTC. This chain uses TRBV5-1 with TRBJ2-1; 12 bases match TRBD2. This CDR3 comprises 19 residues. Germline-derived CDR1 and CDR2 are SGHRS and YFSETQ. The J segment lost 5 bases and the V segment lost 0 bases, leaving 12 bases of the junction unmatched.

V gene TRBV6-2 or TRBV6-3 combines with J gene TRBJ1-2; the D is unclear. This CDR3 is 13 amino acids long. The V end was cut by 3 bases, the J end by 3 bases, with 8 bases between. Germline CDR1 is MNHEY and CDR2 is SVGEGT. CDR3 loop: CASSYAGYYGYTF. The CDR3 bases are TGTGCCAGCAGTTATGCAGGCTACTATGGCTACACCTTC.

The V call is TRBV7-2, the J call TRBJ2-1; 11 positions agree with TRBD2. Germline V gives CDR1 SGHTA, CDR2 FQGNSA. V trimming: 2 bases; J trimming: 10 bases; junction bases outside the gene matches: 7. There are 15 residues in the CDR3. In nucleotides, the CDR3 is TGTGCCAGCAGCTTAACTAGCGGGGGCCCACGAGAGCAGTTCTTC. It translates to CASSLTSGGPREQFF. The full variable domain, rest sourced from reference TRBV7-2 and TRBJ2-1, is GAGVSQSPSNKVTEKGKDVELRCDPISGHTALYWYRQSLGQGLEFLIYFQGNSAPDKSGLPSDRFSAERTGGSVSTLTIQRTQQEDSAVYLCASSLTSGGPREQFFGPGTRLTVL.

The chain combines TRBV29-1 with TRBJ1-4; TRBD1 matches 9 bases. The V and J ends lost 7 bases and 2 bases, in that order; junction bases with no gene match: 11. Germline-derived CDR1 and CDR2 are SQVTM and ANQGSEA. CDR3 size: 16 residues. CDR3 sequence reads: CSAGGQGEATNEKLFF. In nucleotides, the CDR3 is TGCAGCGCCGGGGGACAGGGAGAGGCGACTAATGAAAAACTGTTTTTT.

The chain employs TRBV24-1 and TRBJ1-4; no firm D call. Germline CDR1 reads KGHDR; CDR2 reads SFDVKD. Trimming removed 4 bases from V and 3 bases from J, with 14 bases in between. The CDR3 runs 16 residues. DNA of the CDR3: TGTGCCACCAGTGACCCCGGACGGGGAGCTAATGAAAAACTGTTTTTT. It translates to CATSDPGRGANEKLFF.

CDR3 in amino acids: CASREMTGGYEQYF. In DNA form, the CDR3 reads TGTGCCAGTCGAGAAATGACAGGGGGCTACGAGCAGTACTTC. The chain employs TRBV28 and TRBJ2-7; 9 bases agree with TRBD1. CDR3 length equals 14 residues. Germline values: CDR1 MDHEN, CDR2 SYDVKM. V was clipped by 9 bases and J by 3 bases; unmatched bases: 9. The full variable domain, its missing parts supplied by reference TRBV28 and TRBJ2-7, is DVKVTQSSRYLVKRTGEKVFLECVQDMDHENMFWYRQDPGLGLRLIYFSYDVKMKEKGDIPEGYSVSREKKERFSLILESASTNQTSMYLCASREMTGGYEQYFGPGTRLTVT.

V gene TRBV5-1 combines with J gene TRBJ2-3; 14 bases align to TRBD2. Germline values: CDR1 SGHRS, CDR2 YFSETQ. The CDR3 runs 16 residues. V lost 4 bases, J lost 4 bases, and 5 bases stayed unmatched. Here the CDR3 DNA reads TGCGCCAGCAGCAAGGGACTAGCGGGAGTTGCAGATACGCAGTATTTT. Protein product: CASSKGLAGVADTQYF.

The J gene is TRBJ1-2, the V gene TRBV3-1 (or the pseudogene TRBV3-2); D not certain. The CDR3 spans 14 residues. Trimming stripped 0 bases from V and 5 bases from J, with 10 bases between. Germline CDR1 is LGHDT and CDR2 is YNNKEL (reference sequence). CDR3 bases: TGTGCCAGCAGCCAAGATCTTGGTAGTTATGGCTACACCTTC. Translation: CASSQDLGSYGYTF.

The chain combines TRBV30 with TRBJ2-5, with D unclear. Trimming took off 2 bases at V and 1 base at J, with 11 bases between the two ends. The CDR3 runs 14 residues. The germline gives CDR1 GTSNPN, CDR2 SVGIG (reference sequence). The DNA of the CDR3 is TGTGCCTGGAGTCAGCAGGTTGGCCAAGAGACCCAGTACTTC. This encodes CAWSQQVGQETQYF.

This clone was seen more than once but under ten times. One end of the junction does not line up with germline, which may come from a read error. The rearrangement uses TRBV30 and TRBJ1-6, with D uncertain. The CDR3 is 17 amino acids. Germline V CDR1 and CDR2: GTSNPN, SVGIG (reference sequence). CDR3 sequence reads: CAWSVLRMDSNNSPLHF. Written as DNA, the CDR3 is TGTGCCTGGAGTGTACTCAGGATGGACTCCAATAATTCACCCCTCCACTTT.

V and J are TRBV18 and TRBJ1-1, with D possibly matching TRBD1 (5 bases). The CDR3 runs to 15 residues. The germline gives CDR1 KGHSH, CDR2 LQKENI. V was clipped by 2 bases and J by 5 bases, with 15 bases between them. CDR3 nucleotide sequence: TGTGCCAGCTCACCAGGGCAGGGCAGGATTACTGAAGCTTTCTTT. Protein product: CASSPGQGRITEAFF.

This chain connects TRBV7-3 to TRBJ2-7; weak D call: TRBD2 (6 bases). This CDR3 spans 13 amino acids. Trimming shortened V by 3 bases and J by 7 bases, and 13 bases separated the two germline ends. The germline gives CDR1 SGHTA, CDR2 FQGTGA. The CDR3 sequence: CASSLEPRGEQYF. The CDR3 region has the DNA TGTGCCAGCAGCTTGGAGCCTCGGGGGGAGCAGTACTTC.

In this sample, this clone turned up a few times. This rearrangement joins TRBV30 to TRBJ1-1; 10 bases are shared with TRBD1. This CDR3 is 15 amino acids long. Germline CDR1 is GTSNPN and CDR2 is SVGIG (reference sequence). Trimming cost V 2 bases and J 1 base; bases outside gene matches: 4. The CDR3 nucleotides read TGTGCCTGGAGTCGACAGGGGGCGAGGAACACTGAAGCTTTCTTT. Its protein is CAWSRQGARNTEAFF. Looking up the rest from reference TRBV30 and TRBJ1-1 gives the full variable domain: SQTIHQWPATLVQPVGSPLSLECTVEGTSNPNLYWYRQAAGRGLQLLFYSVGIGQISSEVPQNLSASRPQDRQFILSSKKLLLSDSGFYLCAWSRQGARNTEAFFGQGTRLTVV.